In this sample, the clone carrying this TCR beta chain turned up once. As yet, its antigen is unknown. Amplification used 60 Vbeta primers and 13 Jbeta primers. This table comes from immunoSEQ multiplex PCR, and its TCRdb copy is limited to in-frame clones, with some not included. The sample has around 150,000 clones; approximately 80% are singletons. This specimen belongs to a study of cytomegalovirus exposure and HLA in healthy donors. Germline loops: CDR1 SEHNR, CDR2 FQNEAQ (reference sequence). The CDR3 length is 14 residues. V shed 1 base and J shed 6 bases, with 12 bases lying between them. Study-wide points: An assumption of roughly uniform sequencing depth across donors underlay the presence/absence analyses. Researchers catalogued approximately 170 TCR beta chains as cytomegalovirus-associated. Per a later analysis, about 18,000 TCR beta sequences showed association with HLA alleles at 0.05 false discovery rate. Certain indistinguishable V segments, among them TRBV6-2 and TRBV6-3, were excluded.

This chain joins TRBV7-9 and TRBJ1-2, with a weak D call TRBD1 (5 bases). This TCR was sampled from a male donor in good health and CMV-seronegative. What was sequenced was PBMCs. CDR3 nucleotide sequence: TGTGCCAGCAGCTTAGGACAGCCTGGCAATGGCTACACCTTC. Its translation: CASSLGQPGNGYTF.